A single sample gave rise to the 6 T cell receptor beta chains below, sequenced in a study of blood T cell repertoires in COVID-19. The repertoire was sequenced with immunoSEQ multiplex PCR; TCRdb's copy has only in-frame clones and lacks some. Seen here are about 160,000 clones, roughly 82% observed once, and the top ten hold around 7%. Input material: peripheral blood. These receptors were taken from a woman aged 40 to 50 with COVID-19, enrolled during active disease.

V is TRBV7-2 and J is TRBJ2-1; 10 bases align to TRBD2. This CDR3 is built from 14 residues. V dropped 5 bases and J dropped 9; count of bases not matched to a gene: 7. Germline CDR1 is SGHTA and CDR2 is FQGNSA. The CDR3: CASSPTSGAVEQFF. The CDR3 region has the DNA TGTGCCAGCAGCCCAACTAGCGGGGCGGTTGAGCAGTTCTTC.

The rearrangement joins TRBV7-6 to TRBJ2-1, with 8 bases lining up with TRBD2. Germline V CDR1 and CDR2: SGHVS, FNYEAQ. Trimming at V came to 3 bases and at J to 5 bases, leaving 6 bases not matched to a gene. The CDR3 covers 15 residues. DNA of the CDR3: TGTGCCAGCAGCTTGTTGCGGGGGGCCGACAATGAGCAGTTCTTC. Translated: CASSLLRGADNEQFF.

The chain combines TRBV14 with TRBJ2-1; 10 bases agree with TRBD2. The CDR3 loop spans 18 amino acids. CDR1 SGHDN and CDR2 FVKESK come from the germline V gene. Trimming removed 3 bases from V and 7 bases from J; junction bases left unmatched: 15. In DNA form, the CDR3 reads TGTGCCAGCAGCCAGAGGACTAGCGGAGCGTGGGGGGTGAATGAGCAGTTCTTC. This codes for CASSQRTSGAWGVNEQFF.

The chain links TRBV7-9 to TRBJ2-3; 12 bases map to TRBD2. The CDR3 runs 15 residues. In germline, CDR1 is SEHNR, CDR2 FQNEAQ (reference sequence). V shed 6 bases, J shed 4 bases, and the junction held 5 bases outside the gene matches. In nucleotides, the CDR3 is TGTGCCAGCAGTTGGACTAGCGGGACCCCAGATACGCAGTATTTT. Its protein product is CASSWTSGTPDTQYF.

The gene calls are TRBV28 and TRBJ1-5; D possibly corresponds to TRBD1 (5 bases). The CDR3 runs 15 residues. Trimming removed 7 bases from V and 2 bases from J, with 15 bases in between. Germline values: CDR1 MDHEN, CDR2 SYDVKM. The CDR3 region is CASTRQGFGNQPQHF. The DNA for the CDR3 is TGTGCCAGCACCCGTCAGGGATTCGGCAATCAGCCCCAGCATTTT.

V is TRBV5-1 and J is TRBJ2-5; no reliable D call. Trimming took 0 bases from V and 5 from J, leaving 5 bases between them. CDR1 SGHRS and CDR2 YFSETQ come from the germline V gene. This CDR3 is 12 amino acids long. The CDR3 loop is CASSLDEETQYF. CDR3 sequence (DNA): TGCGCCAGCAGCTTGGATGAGGAGACCCAGTACTTC. The entire variable domain, with the rest obtained from reference TRBV5-1 and TRBJ2-5, is as follows: KAGVTQTPRYLIKTRGQQVTLSCSPISGHRSVSWYQQTPGQGLQFLFEYFSETQRNKGNFPGRFSGRQFSNSRSEMNVSTLELGDSALYLCASSLDEETQYFGPGTRLLVL.